Listed below are T cell receptor beta chains from one sample, sequenced in a study of beta chain features in type 1 diabetes. Some clones are missing from TCRdb's copy, which holds only in-frame ones; the method was immunoSEQ multiplex PCR. This sample has some 230,000 clones, with over 8.5% found just once. Specimen: naive CD4+ T cells from blood. The receptors were sampled from a woman younger than 35 in good health. The CDR3 runs from the conserved cysteine through the conserved F or W. A D gene is named only where the DNA matches it firmly. Rows may omit the clone size; those that give it use once, few, many or a size class.

j_call,d_call,clone_size,v_call,cdr3_aa,cdr3_nt
TRBJ2-3,.,few,TRBV9,CASSPITDTQYF,TGTGCCAGCAGCCCCATCACAGATACGCAGTATTTT
TRBJ2-7,.,.,TRBV6-5,CASSYRPDEQYF,TGTGCCAGCAGTTATCGCCCGGACGAGCAGTACTTC
TRBJ1-4,.,many,TRBV23-1,CASSATGKLFF,TGCGCCAGCAGTGCGACAGGAAAACTGTTTTTT
TRBJ2-6,.,many,TRBV11-2,CASRRTPGGNVLTF,TGTGCCAGCAGGAGAACCCCCGGGGGCAACGTCCTGACTTTC
TRBJ1-6,TRBD1,.,TRBV6-5,CASSLRGQSSPLHF,TGTGCCAGCAGCCTCAGGGGGCAGAGTTCACCCCTCCACTTT
TRBJ2-4,TRBD2,few,TRBV5-1,CASSLDSGGAQIQYF,TGCGCCAGCAGCTTGGACAGCGGGGGGGCCCAAATTCAGTACTTC
TRBJ1-1,TRBD1,.,TRBV19,CASSLDRGGTEAFF,TGTGCCAGTAGTCTCGACAGGGGCGGCACTGAAGCTTTCTTT
TRBJ2-7,TRBD1,few,TRBV11-2,CASSLGDRGNYEQYF,TGTGCCAGCAGCTTAGGGGACAGGGGCAACTACGAGCAGTACTTC
TRBJ2-7,.,few,TRBV6-6,CASSSFESEQYF,TGTGCCAGCAGTTCCTTTGAGAGCGAGCAGTACTTC
TRBJ2-1,TRBD1,.,TRBV5-8,CASSSGTGKWNEQFF,TGTGCCAGCAGCTCCGGGACAGGGAAGTGGAATGAGCAGTTCTTC
TRBJ1-1,.,many,TRBV7-9,CASSSRDSNTEAFF,TGTGCCAGCAGTTCTCGGGACTCGAACACTGAAGCTTTCTTT
TRBJ2-7,TRBD1,few,TRBV19,CASSVAGTGGYEQYF,TGTGCCAGTAGCGTCGCCGGGACAGGGGGCTACGAGCAGTACTTC
TRBJ1-1,.,.,TRBV11-2,CASSYVPTAEAFF,TGTGCCAGCAGTTACGTTCCAACAGCTGAAGCTTTCTTT
TRBJ1-5,TRBD1,.,TRBV7-8,CASTPDRARQPQHF,TGTGCCAGCACGCCTGACAGGGCGCGTCAGCCCCAGCATTTT
TRBJ2-1,.,few,TRBV20-1,CSASLVAEQFF,TGCAGTGCTAGCCTAGTCGCAGAGCAGTTCTTC
TRBJ1-1,.,.,TRBV10-3,CAISGGGLGTEAFF,TGTGCCATCAGTGGTGGAGGCCTGGGCACTGAAGCTTTCTTT
TRBJ1-5,TRBD1,few,TRBV19,CASSPDRARDQPQHF,TGTGCCAGTAGCCCGGACAGGGCAAGGGATCAGCCCCAGCATTTT
TRBJ2-1,TRBD1,few,TRBV20-1,CSAFTGAEQFF,TGCAGTGCTTTCACAGGGGCTGAGCAGTTCTTC
TRBJ1-2,TRBD1,many,TRBV27,CASSKTGQIYGYTF,TGTGCCAGCAGCAAAACGGGACAGATCTATGGCTACACCTTC
TRBJ2-7,.,.,TRBV15,CATSRASHYEQYF,TGTGCCACCAGCAGAGCGTCACACTACGAGCAGTACTTC
TRBJ1-6,TRBD1,many,TRBV7-2,CASSFGQGDSPLHF,TGTGCCAGCAGCTTCGGACAGGGGGATTCACCCCTCCACTTT
TRBJ1-1,TRBD1,.,TRBV6-5,CASRPGGEGTEAFF,TGTGCCAGCAGGCCAGGGGGCGAAGGAACTGAAGCTTTCTTT
TRBJ1-1,.,.,TRBV29-1,CSVLGGGFEAFF,TGCAGCGTTTTGGGGGGGGGATTTGAAGCTTTCTTT
TRBJ2-7,TRBD1,few,TRBV7-9,CASSPGTGAARYEQYF,TGTGCCAGCAGCCCCGGGACAGGGGCAGCACGCTACGAGCAGTACTTC
TRBJ2-7,TRBD2,.,TRBV30,CAWSVVAGDYEQYF,TGTGCCTGGAGTGTGGTAGCGGGGGACTACGAGCAGTACTTC
TRBJ2-7,.,few,TRBV2,CASSGDTGREQYF,TGTGCCAGCAGTGGTGACACCGGGAGAGAGCAGTACTTC
TRBJ2-1,TRBD2,few,TRBV2,CASSNREVEQFF,TGTGCCAGCAGTAACCGGGAGGTTGAGCAGTTCTTC
TRBJ2-1,.,few,TRBV6-1,CASSVAWYNEQFF,TGTGCCAGCAGTGTGGCCTGGTACAATGAGCAGTTCTTC
TRBJ2-2,TRBD2,few,TRBV5-6,CASSLGGTSGLTGELFF,TGTGCCAGCAGCTTGGGAGGGACTAGCGGGTTGACCGGGGAGCTGTTTTTT
TRBJ1-3,.,.,TRBV15,CATSRGLGGSSGNTIYF,TGTGCCACCAGCAGAGGTCTGGGAGGGAGCTCTGGAAACACCATATATTTT
TRBJ2-7,TRBD1,few,TRBV6-5,CASSSGQMRMDF,TGTGCCAGCAGTTCGGGACAGATGAGAATGGACTTC
TRBJ2-1,.,.,TRBV12-5,CASGEKSYNEQFF,TGTGCTAGTGGCGAGAAATCCTACAATGAGCAGTTCTTC
TRBJ2-1,.,few,TRBV5-6,CASSLDRVVDEQFF,TGTGCCAGCAGCTTAGACCGGGTGGTCGATGAGCAGTTCTTC
TRBJ2-1,TRBD2,few,TRBV30,CAWIYIPTSGRHNEQFF,TGTGCCTGGATTTACATACCGACTAGCGGGCGCCACAATGAGCAGTTCTTC
TRBJ2-1,.,.,TRBV30,CAWSFAGRSYNEQFF,TGTGCCTGGAGTTTTGCGGGCCGCTCCTACAATGAGCAGTTCTTC
TRBJ1-2,.,.,TRBV7-9,CASSLRAREDGYTF,TGTGCCAGCAGCTTACGGGCCAGGGAAGATGGCTACACCTTC
TRBJ2-7,.,.,TRBV7-6,CASSAEVEGGRPEQYF,TGTGCCAGCAGCGCCGAGGTGGAGGGAGGTCGGCCCGAGCAGTACTTC
TRBJ1-6,.,.,TRBV11-2,CASSLVFNSPLHF,TGTGCCAGCAGCTTAGTCTTTAATTCACCCCTCCACTTT
TRBJ1-5,TRBD1,.,TRBV5-4,CASSRDRNQPQHF,TGTGCCAGCAGCCGGGACAGAAATCAGCCCCAGCATTTT